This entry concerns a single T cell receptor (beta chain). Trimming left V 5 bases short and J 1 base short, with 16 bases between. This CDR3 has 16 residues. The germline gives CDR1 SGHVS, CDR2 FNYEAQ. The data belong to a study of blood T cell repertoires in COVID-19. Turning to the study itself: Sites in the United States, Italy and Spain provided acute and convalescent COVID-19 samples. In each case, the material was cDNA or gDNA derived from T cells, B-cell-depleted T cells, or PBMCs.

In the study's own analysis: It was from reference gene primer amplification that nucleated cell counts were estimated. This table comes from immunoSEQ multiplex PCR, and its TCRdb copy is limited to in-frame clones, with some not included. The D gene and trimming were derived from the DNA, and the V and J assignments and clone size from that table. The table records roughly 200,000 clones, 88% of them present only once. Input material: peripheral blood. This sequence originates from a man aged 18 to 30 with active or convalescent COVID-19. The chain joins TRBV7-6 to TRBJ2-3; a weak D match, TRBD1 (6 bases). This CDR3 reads CASSNFQGRRTDTQYF. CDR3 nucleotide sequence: TGTGCCAGCAGCAATTTCCAGGGGAGACGCACAGATACGCAGTATTTT. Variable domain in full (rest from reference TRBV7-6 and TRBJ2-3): GAGVSQSPRYKVTKRGQDVALRCDPISGHVSLYWYRQALGQGPEFLTYFNYEAQQDKSGLPNDRFSAERPEGSISTLTIQRTEQRDSAMYRCASSNFQGRRTDTQYFGPGTRLTVL.